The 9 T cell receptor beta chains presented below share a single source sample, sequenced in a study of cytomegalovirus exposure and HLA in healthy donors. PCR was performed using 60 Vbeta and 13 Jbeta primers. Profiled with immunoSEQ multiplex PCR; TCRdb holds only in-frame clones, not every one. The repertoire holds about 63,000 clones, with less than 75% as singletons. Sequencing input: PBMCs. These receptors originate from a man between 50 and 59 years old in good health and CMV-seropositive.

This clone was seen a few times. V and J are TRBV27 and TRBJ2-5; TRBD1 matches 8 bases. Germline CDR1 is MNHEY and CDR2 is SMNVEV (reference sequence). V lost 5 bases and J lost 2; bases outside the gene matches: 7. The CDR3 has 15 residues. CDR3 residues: CASSRDRGWQETQYF. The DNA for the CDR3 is TGTGCCAGCAGTCGTGACAGGGGTTGGCAAGAGACCCAGTACTTC.

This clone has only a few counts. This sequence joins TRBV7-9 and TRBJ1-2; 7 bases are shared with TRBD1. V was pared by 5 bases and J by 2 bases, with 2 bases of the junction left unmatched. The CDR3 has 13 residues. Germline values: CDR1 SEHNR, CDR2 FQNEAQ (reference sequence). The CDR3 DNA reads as TGTGCCAGCAGCCCGGACAGGAACTATGGCTACACCTTC. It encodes CASSPDRNYGYTF. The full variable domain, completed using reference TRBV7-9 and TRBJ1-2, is DTGVSQNPRHKITKRGQNVTFRCDPISEHNRLYWYRQTLGQGPEFLTYFQNEAQLEKSRLLSDRFSAERPKGSFSTLEIQRTEQGDSAMYLCASSPDRNYGYTFGSGTRLTVV.

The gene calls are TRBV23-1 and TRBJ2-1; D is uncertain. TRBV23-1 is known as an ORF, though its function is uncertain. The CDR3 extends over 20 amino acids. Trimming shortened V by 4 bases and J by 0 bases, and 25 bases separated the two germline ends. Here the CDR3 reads CASSPDPLSAYFSSYNEQFF. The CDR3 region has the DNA TGCGCCAGCAGTCCTGACCCCCTGAGCGCCTATTTTAGCTCCTACAATGAGCAGTTCTTC.

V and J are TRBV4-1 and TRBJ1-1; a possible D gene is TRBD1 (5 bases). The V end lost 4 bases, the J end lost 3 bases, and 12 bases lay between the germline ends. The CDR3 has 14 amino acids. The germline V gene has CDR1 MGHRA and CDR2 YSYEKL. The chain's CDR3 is CASSPPIRDTEAFF. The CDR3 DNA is TGCGCCAGCAGCCCGCCAATCAGGGACACTGAAGCTTTCTTT.

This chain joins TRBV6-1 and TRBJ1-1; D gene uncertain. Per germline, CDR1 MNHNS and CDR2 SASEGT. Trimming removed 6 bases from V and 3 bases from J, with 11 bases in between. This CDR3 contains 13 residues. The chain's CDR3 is CASREMSDTEAFF. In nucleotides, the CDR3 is TGTGCCAGCAGAGAAATGTCGGACACTGAAGCTTTCTTT.

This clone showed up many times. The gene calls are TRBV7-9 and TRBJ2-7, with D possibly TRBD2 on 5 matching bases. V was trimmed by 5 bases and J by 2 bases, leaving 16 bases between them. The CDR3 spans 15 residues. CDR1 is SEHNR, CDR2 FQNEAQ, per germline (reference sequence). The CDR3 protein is CASSPRRAEAYEQYF. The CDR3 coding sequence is TGTGCCAGCAGCCCTCGAAGAGCGGAGGCCTACGAGCAGTACTTC.

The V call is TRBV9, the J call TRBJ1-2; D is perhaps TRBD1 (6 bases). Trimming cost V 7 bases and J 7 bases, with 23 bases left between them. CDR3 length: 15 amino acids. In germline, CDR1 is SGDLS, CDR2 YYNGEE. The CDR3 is CASLRSPGGEGGYTF. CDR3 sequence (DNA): TGTGCCAGCCTCCGGTCCCCGGGGGGCGAGGGTGGCTACACCTTC.

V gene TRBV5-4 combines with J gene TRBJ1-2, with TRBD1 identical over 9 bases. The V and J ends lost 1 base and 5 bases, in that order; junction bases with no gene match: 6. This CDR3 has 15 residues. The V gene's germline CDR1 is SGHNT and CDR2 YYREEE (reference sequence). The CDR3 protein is CASSLSQGAEYGYTF. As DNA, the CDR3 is TGTGCCAGCAGCTTGTCACAGGGGGCGGAATATGGCTACACCTTC.

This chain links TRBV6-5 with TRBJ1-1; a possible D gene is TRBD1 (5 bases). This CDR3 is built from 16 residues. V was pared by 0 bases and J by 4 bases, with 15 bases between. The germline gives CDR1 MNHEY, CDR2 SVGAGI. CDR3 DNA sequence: TGTGCCAGCAGTTACTCGAGGTTCGGGGGGTCCACTGAAGCTTTCTTT. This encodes CASSYSRFGGSTEAFF.